The 29 T cell receptor beta chains given below trace back to one sample, sequenced in a study of Ad26.COV2.S vaccination and SARS-CoV-2 variants. Treatment reported: roughly 18 received Ad26.COV2.S at low or high dose, single or two shots; a few received placebo; per-sample allocation not given. Following the first vaccine or placebo injection, samples were taken on day 63. Here immunoSEQ multiplex PCR was the method, and the copy in TCRdb shows in-frame clones only, minus some. The repertoire holds 300,000 to 350,000 clones, with 86% as singletons. The sample was peripheral blood, taken in a trial of Ad26.COV2.S vaccine versus placebo. Every receptor here comes from a person aged 18-60 years who received the Ad26.COV2.S COVID-19 vaccine or a placebo.

The chain has TRBV3-1 (or the pseudogene TRBV3-2) and TRBJ2-3; D remains ambiguous. CDR3 length: 17 residues. V lost 4 bases and J 2 bases, leaving 19 bases between the germline ends. Germline-derived CDR1 and CDR2 are LGHDT and YNNKEL (reference sequence). The DNA of the CDR3 is TGTGCCAGCAGCCCTGCTAGAGTGACAACTATCACAGATACGCAGTATTTT. This codes for CASSPARVTTITDTQYF.

This sequence joins TRBV4-2 and TRBJ2-5, with unresolved D. CDR1 and CDR2 (germline): LGHNA, YNFKEQ. V lost 4 bases and J 2 bases, leaving 23 bases between the germline ends. The CDR3 totals 18 residues. The CDR3 DNA reads TGTGCCAGCAGCCGCCAGGTCCCCAGCTCCCCGCCTCAAGAGACCCAGTACTTC. It translates to CASSRQVPSSPPQETQYF.

The table lists this clone with a few counts. V usage is TRBV13 and J usage is TRBJ2-7, with D tentatively TRBD1 (6 bases). V was clipped by 0 bases and J by 0 bases, with 18 bases between them. Germline CDR1 and CDR2: PRHDT and FYEKMQ (reference sequence). The CDR3 is 18 residues long. CDR3 in amino acids: CASSLGGAPPPRSYEQYF. CDR3 DNA sequence: TGTGCCAGCAGCTTAGGGGGGGCGCCCCCGCCGCGCTCCTACGAGCAGTACTTC.

The gene calls are TRBV4-1 and TRBJ2-7; 13 positions agree with TRBD2. The CDR3 spans 17 residues. From germline, CDR1 is MGHRA and CDR2 YSYEKL. With V trimmed by 4 bases and J by 1 base, 7 bases remained unmatched. The CDR3 region has the DNA TGCGCCAGCAGCCGAGGACTAGCGGGAGTTGGGTCCTACGAGCAGTACTTC. Protein: CASSRGLAGVGSYEQYF.

This clone came up a few times. The chain uses TRBV27 and TRBJ2-3, with 7 positions matching TRBD2. Trimming at V came to 2 bases and at J to 2 bases, leaving 4 bases not matched to a gene. Germline loops: CDR1 MNHEY, CDR2 SMNVEV (reference sequence). This CDR3 contains 15 residues. The CDR3 sequence is CASSLRLAATDTQYF. The CDR3 DNA reads as TGTGCCAGCAGTTTAAGGCTAGCGGCCACAGATACGCAGTATTTT.

The rearrangement joins TRBV28 to TRBJ2-7; D is ambiguous. This CDR3 region has 15 residues. Germline V gene lookup returns CDR1 MDHEN and CDR2 SYDVKM. V was cut by 3 bases and J by 0 bases, with 12 bases left in between. In DNA form, the CDR3 reads TGTGCCAGCAGTTTGGGAAGGGCCAGCTCCTACGAGCAGTACTTC. The encoded protein is CASSLGRASSYEQYF. Full variable domain (remainder filled in from reference TRBV28 and TRBJ2-7): DVKVTQSSRYLVKRTGEKVFLECVQDMDHENMFWYRQDPGLGLRLIYFSYDVKMKEKGDIPEGYSVSREKKERFSLILESASTNQTSMYLCASSLGRASSYEQYFGPGTRLTVT.

J is TRBJ2-1 and V is TRBV7-2, with D unclear. V lost 2 bases and J 5 bases, leaving 10 bases between the germline ends. This CDR3 comprises 14 residues. Germline V gives CDR1 SGHTA, CDR2 FQGNSA. Here the CDR3 DNA reads TGTGCCAGCAGCTTATTCGGGCTCAACAATGAGCAGTTCTTC. Translation: CASSLFGLNNEQFF. Together with reference TRBV7-2 and TRBJ2-1, the CDR3 gives the full variable domain: GAGVSQSPSNKVTEKGKDVELRCDPISGHTALYWYRQSLGQGLEFLIYFQGNSAPDKSGLPSDRFSAERTGGSVSTLTIQRTQQEDSAVYLCASSLFGLNNEQFFGPGTRLTVL.

The genes are TRBV27 and TRBJ1-1; D is unresolved. Between the trimmed V and J ends, which lost 4 bases and 0 bases, there was a span of 12 bases. This CDR3 has 15 amino acids. Germline CDR1 MNHEY, CDR2 SMNVEV (reference sequence). The CDR3 DNA reads as TGTGCCAGCAGTTGGAACCCTTCCCTGAACACTGAAGCTTTCTTT. Protein sequence: CASSWNPSLNTEAFF.

The rearrangement uses TRBV7-8 and TRBJ1-6; D is possibly TRBD1 (6 bases). CDR1 is SGHVS and CDR2 is FQNEAQ in the germline V gene. This CDR3 contains 13 residues. Trimming removed 10 bases at V and 7 bases at J, with 14 bases between. The CDR3 reads CATAGGGNSPLHF. CDR3 DNA sequence: TGTGCCACCGCTGGGGGGGGCAATTCACCCCTCCACTTT.

The chain recombines TRBV14 with TRBJ2-5, with D hard to call. This CDR3 region has 11 residues. CDR1 is SGHDN, CDR2 FVKESK, per germline. V lost 4 bases to trimming and J lost 4 bases, with 4 bases between them. In DNA form, the CDR3 reads TGTGCCAGCAGCCGGACAGAGACCCAGTACTTC. Translation: CASSRTETQYF.

This chain connects TRBV5-6 to TRBJ2-3; TRBD2 agrees at 8 bases. V lost 3 bases and J lost 1; bases outside the gene matches: 7. The CDR3 is 16 amino acids. Germline V gene lookup returns CDR1 SGHDT and CDR2 YYEEEE. The CDR3 sequence: CASSSPWTSRTDTQYF. As DNA, the CDR3 is TGTGCCAGCAGCTCACCCTGGACTAGCCGCACAGATACGCAGTATTTT.

The chain uses TRBV12-5 and TRBJ2-1; D gene uncertain. Germline CDR1 is LGHNT and CDR2 is FRNRAP. The V end lost 0 bases, the J end lost 0 bases, and 12 bases lay between the germline ends. The CDR3 contains 17 residues. CDR3 coding DNA: TGTGCTAGTGGTTTGGTAAACGGATTAAGCTCCTACAATGAGCAGTTCTTC. It is translated as CASGLVNGLSSYNEQFF.

This clone was counted a few times. The rearrangement joins TRBV23-1 to TRBJ1-1; 8 bases match TRBD1. Being an ORF, TRBV23-1 has a function that is uncertain. J lost 0 bases, V lost 6 bases, and 9 bases had no gene match. The CDR3 extends over 16 amino acids. CDR3 in amino acids: CASRKTGAPMNTEAFF. CDR3 DNA: TGCGCCAGCAGAAAGACAGGGGCGCCTATGAACACTGAAGCTTTCTTT.

The V and J genes are TRBV28 and TRBJ1-2, with D unclear. This CDR3 contains 13 residues. Germline-derived CDR1 and CDR2 are MDHEN and SYDVKM. Trimming took 5 bases from V and 5 from J, leaving 12 bases between them. CDR3 nucleotides: TGTGCCAGCAGTCGGACGAGCTTGTATGGCTACACCTTC. Translated, it gives CASSRTSLYGYTF.

The V call is TRBV30, the J call TRBJ2-4, with a weak D call TRBD2 (5 bases). V lost 5 bases to trimming and J lost 3 bases, with 11 bases between them. The CDR3 is made up of 13 amino acids. CDR1 is GTSNPN, CDR2 SVGIG, per germline (reference sequence). CDR3 region: CAWAARDKNIQYF. The CDR3 DNA is TGTGCCTGGGCAGCGAGGGACAAAAACATTCAGTACTTC.

The chain is built from TRBV7-2 and TRBJ2-1; 10 nucleotides line up with TRBD2. J gave up 8 bases and V 5 bases, and 12 bases lay outside the gene matches. This CDR3 has 16 residues. Looked up from germline, CDR1 is SGHTA and CDR2 is FQGNSA. In nucleotides, the CDR3 is TGTGCCAGCAGCGAAAGCCCCAGCGGGGGGGCCTATGAGCAGTTCTTC. Residues: CASSESPSGGAYEQFF.

The V gene is TRBV7-9, the J gene TRBJ2-6; D tentatively fits TRBD1 or TRBD2 (7 bases each). V was shortened by 4 bases and J by 2 bases, with 21 bases between the two germline ends. CDR1 and CDR2 from the germline V gene are SEHNR and FQNEAQ (reference sequence). The CDR3 runs 19 residues. In nucleotides, the CDR3 is TGTGCCAGCAGCTCCCGACGGGCAGGGGGGGACGCTGGGGCCAACGTCCTGACTTTC. Translation: CASSSRRAGGDAGANVLTF. The whole variable domain, remainder taken from reference TRBV7-9 and TRBJ2-6, is DTGVSQNPRHKITKRGQNVTFRCDPISEHNRLYWYRQTLGQGPEFLTYFQNEAQLEKSRLLSDRFSAERPKGSFSTLEIQRTEQGDSAMYLCASSSRRAGGDAGANVLTFGAGSRLTVL.

This rearrangement joins TRBV24-1 to TRBJ1-6; D gene unclear. V gave up 6 bases and J gave up 9 bases, with 20 bases separating them. There are 16 residues in the CDR3. Germline values: CDR1 KGHDR, CDR2 SFDVKD. The CDR3 region has the DNA TGTGCCACCAGTACAGAGAGCAGGTTTTATGGTTCACCCCTCCACTTT. Translation gives CATSTESRFYGSPLHF.

The chain employs TRBV5-1 and TRBJ1-2, with D perhaps TRBD1 (6 bases). Germline values: CDR1 SGHRS, CDR2 YFSETQ. Deletions cut 0 bases from V and 0 bases from J, with 12 bases between. This CDR3 is built from 16 residues. CDR3 sequence (DNA): TGCGCCAGCAGCTTGGAGGGGGGACCCGCTAACTATGGCTACACCTTC. Protein: CASSLEGGPANYGYTF.

In its sample, this clone was seen once. J is TRBJ2-3 and V is TRBV6-2 or TRBV6-3; 7 bases map to TRBD2. The CDR3 is 13 amino acids. Germline V gene sequence: CDR1 MNHEY, CDR2 SVGEGT. The trim removed 4 bases at V and 8 bases at J, leaving 6 bases unmatched. This chain's CDR3 is CASSLSPGGTQYF. The CDR3 nucleotides read TGTGCCAGCAGTTTGTCACCGGGGGGTACGCAGTATTTT.

The V gene is TRBV5-4, the J gene TRBJ1-1, with D possibly matching TRBD1 (5 bases). V lost 4 bases and J 4 bases, leaving 14 bases between the germline ends. Per germline, CDR1 SGHNT and CDR2 YYREEE (reference sequence). The CDR3 runs to 14 residues. The CDR3 DNA reads TGTGCCAGCAGCCTGGCCCAGGGAAGCACTGAAGCTTTCTTT. Its protein product is CASSLAQGSTEAFF.

The DNA of the CDR3 is TGTGCCAGCAGATTCGCCGGGACGGTTCTCTACTATAATTCACCCCTCCACTTT. Translation: CASRFAGTVLYYNSPLHF. V usage is TRBV7-2 and J usage is TRBJ1-6; perhaps TRBD1 as D (5 bases). The CDR3 extends over 18 amino acids. V lost 6 bases to trimming and J lost 3 bases, with 21 bases between them. Germline V gene lookup returns CDR1 SGHTA and CDR2 FQGNSA.

This clone was counted a few times. This rearrangement joins TRBV7-2 to TRBJ2-2; possibly TRBD2 for D (6 bases). V lost 2 bases to trimming and J lost 4 bases, with 14 bases between them. The CDR3 consists of 16 residues. From germline, CDR1 is SGHTA and CDR2 FQGNSA. The CDR3 reads CASSLSGGTLTGELFF. CDR3 sequence (DNA): TGTGCCAGCAGCTTATCGGGCGGGACTCTCACCGGGGAGCTGTTTTTT.

J is TRBJ1-5 and V is TRBV14; D remains unclear. From germline, CDR1 is SGHDN and CDR2 FVKESK. The CDR3 has 12 residues. The V and J ends lost 0 bases and 4 bases respectively, with 1 base between them. The CDR3 spells CASSQDNQPQHF. Written as DNA, the CDR3 is TGTGCCAGCAGCCAAGATAATCAGCCCCAGCATTTT.

The rearrangement uses TRBV28 and TRBJ1-2, with D hard to call. The CDR3 covers 15 residues. The germline gives CDR1 MDHEN, CDR2 SYDVKM. V dropped 2 bases and J dropped 8 bases, with 18 bases sitting between them. DNA of the CDR3: TGTGCCAGCAGTTTAATCTCTACGGACGCCCGGGGCTACACCTTC. Amino acid sequence: CASSLISTDARGYTF.

The chain links TRBV28 to TRBJ2-5; TRBD1 is a possible D gene (6 bases). The CDR3 spans 16 residues. The germline CDR1 and CDR2 sequences are MDHEN and SYDVKM. Trimming shortened V by 5 bases and J by 1 base, and 17 bases separated the two germline ends. The DNA of the CDR3 is TGTGCCAGCAGTGAAGGTACGACAGGTATCCAAGAGACCCAGTACTTC. Translation gives CASSEGTTGIQETQYF.

V usage is TRBV27 and J usage is TRBJ1-3; 7 nucleotides match TRBD1. Germline-derived CDR1 and CDR2 are MNHEY and SMNVEV (reference sequence). The CDR3 contains 15 residues. V was clipped by 5 bases and J by 0 bases; unmatched bases: 4. The CDR3 loop is CASSADRNSGNTIYF. The CDR3 bases are TGTGCCAGCAGTGCGGACAGGAACTCTGGAAACACCATATATTTT.

The V gene is TRBV28, the J gene TRBJ1-4; D perhaps matches TRBD1 (6 bases). This CDR3 is 14 amino acids long. Looked up from germline, CDR1 is MDHEN and CDR2 is SYDVKM. Trimming removed 6 bases at V and 5 bases at J, with 13 bases between. CDR3 in DNA: TGTGCCAGCAGCCGGTCAGGGGAGAATGAAAAACTGTTTTTT. Amino acids: CASSRSGENEKLFF. Supplemented by reference TRBV28 and TRBJ1-4, the full variable domain reads DVKVTQSSRYLVKRTGEKVFLECVQDMDHENMFWYRQDPGLGLRLIYFSYDVKMKEKGDIPEGYSVSREKKERFSLILESASTNQTSMYLCASSRSGENEKLFFGSGTQLSVL.

The rearrangement uses TRBV6-5 and TRBJ1-5; D may be TRBD1 (5 bases). The CDR3 is 15 amino acids. Trimming stripped 6 bases from V and 6 bases from J, with 18 bases between. Germline CDR1 MNHEY, CDR2 SVGAGI. The CDR3 bases are TGTGCCAGCAGACCAGTGGGGGGATCAGGTCAGCCCCAGCATTTT. Its translation: CASRPVGGSGQPQHF.